These 11 T cell receptor beta chains came from one sample sequenced in a study of patients and donors after allogeneic stem cell transplantation. One entry per CDR3 protein, called by TCRdb with MiXCR from the RT-PCR reads. This sample has a few hundred thousand distinct CDR3 sequences, with 38% found just once. The sequencing sample was made of blood, either unsorted or a sorted T cell fraction (not recorded which). The source is a human donor who was either an allogeneic HSCT recipient or a stem cell or donor lymphocyte infusion donor (not recorded which). It is not recorded whose cells these are; they may come from a transplant donor.

In its sample, this clonotype was seen a few times. The J gene is TRBJ1-1, the V gene TRBV9; TRBD1 matches at 9 bases. The CDR3 loop spans 14 amino acids. V lost 1 base, J lost 7 bases, and 5 bases stayed unmatched. Germline V gene sequence: CDR1 SGDLS, CDR2 YYNGEE. CDR3 amino acids: CASSVTGGAGEAFF. CDR3 DNA: TGTGCCAGCAGCGTAACAGGGGGCGCGGGTGAAGCTTTCTTT.

A few counts support this clonotype. The rearrangement joins TRBV2 to TRBJ2-7; D may be TRBD1 (6 bases). Between the trimmed V and J ends, which lost 5 bases and 4 bases, there was a span of 15 bases. Germline V gene data show CDR1 as SNHLY and CDR2 as FYNNEI. The CDR3 totals 14 residues. Written as DNA, the CDR3 is TGTGCCAGCAGTCTACAGGGATCCCGTTACGAGCAGTACTTC. Protein: CASSLQGSRYEQYF.

This clonotype was observed a handful of times. This chain joins TRBV18 and TRBJ1-5; tentatively, D is TRBD1 (5 bases). Deletions cut 2 bases from V and 1 base from J, with 12 bases between. This CDR3 contains 16 residues. Germline-derived CDR1 and CDR2 are KGHSH and LQKENI. The CDR3: CASSPFSRASNQPQHF. The CDR3 nucleotides read TGTGCCAGCTCACCATTCTCCAGGGCCAGCAATCAGCCCCAGCATTTT.

V usage is TRBV27 and J usage is TRBJ2-7; D call uncertain. Trimming left V 0 bases short and J 3 bases short, with 18 bases between. Germline V gene lookup returns CDR1 MNHEY and CDR2 SMNVEV (reference sequence). The CDR3 covers 17 residues. CDR3 sequence (DNA): TGTGCCAGCAGTTTATCCGCGGCGTGGGGTCCTCACTACGAGCAGTACTTC. This gives the protein CASSLSAAWGPHYEQYF.

CDR3 nucleotide sequence: TGTGCCAGCAGCTTATTCCCCTTGGGCGGGCCCTACGAGCAGTACTTC. This encodes CASSLFPLGGPYEQYF. This rearrangement joins TRBV7-6 to TRBJ2-7, with D maybe TRBD2 (5 bases). The CDR3 length is 16 residues. Germline V gives CDR1 SGHVS, CDR2 FNYEAQ. The germline V and J ends were trimmed by 2 bases and 2 bases, with 16 bases remaining between them.

Only a few counts were recorded for this clonotype. This chain links TRBV20-1 with TRBJ1-5, with D uncertain. Trimming took 3 bases from V and 6 from J, leaving 15 bases between them. This CDR3 has 14 residues. CDR1 and CDR2 (germline): DFQATT, SNEGSKA (reference sequence). CDR3 loop: CSASGGERGQPQHF. DNA of the CDR3: TGCAGTGCTAGCGGCGGCGAGAGAGGTCAGCCCCAGCATTTT.

This clonotype appeared a few times. The rearrangement links TRBV29-1 to TRBJ1-2; D might be TRBD1 (5 bases). This CDR3 has 14 residues. Germline values: CDR1 SQVTM, CDR2 ANQGSEA. The ends were cut back, 4 bases at V and 4 bases at J, with 16 bases in the middle. CDR3 bases: TGCAGCGTTGCCGGGACTCCCGAAGGCTATGGCTACACCTTC. This gives the protein CSVAGTPEGYGYTF.

This clonotype turned up a few times. The chain uses TRBV4-2 and TRBJ2-5; D perhaps matches TRBD2 (5 bases). The CDR3 length is 14 residues. Germline CDR1 is LGHNA and CDR2 is YNFKEQ. Trimming shortened V by 1 base and J by 1 base, and 7 bases separated the two germline ends. The CDR3 region has the DNA TGTGCCAGCAGCCAAGCCCTAGCCCAAGAGACCCAGTACTTC. Translated: CASSQALAQETQYF.

The chain carries TRBV5-1 and TRBJ2-2; D is perhaps TRBD2 (6 bases). Looked up from germline, CDR1 is SGHRS and CDR2 is YFSETQ. V shed 0 bases and J shed 1 base, with 10 bases lying between them. This CDR3 has 16 amino acids. CDR3 coding DNA: TGCGCCAGCAGCTTGGGGGGACTGGTGAACACCGGGGAGCTGTTTTTT. Protein: CASSLGGLVNTGELFF.

This clonotype was observed at least ten times. The V call is TRBV12-3 or TRBV12-4, the J call TRBJ1-1, with a weak D call TRBD1 (6 bases). The CDR3 runs to 13 residues. The V gene lost 4 bases and the J gene lost 4 bases, with 10 bases spanning the gap. The CDR3 sequence is CASSWLQGTEAFF. CDR3 coding DNA: TGTGCCAGCAGTTGGCTACAGGGCACTGAAGCTTTCTTT.

The rearrangement uses TRBV4-3 and TRBJ2-3; 7 nucleotides match TRBD1. The J segment lost 1 base and the V segment lost 8 bases, leaving 6 bases of the junction unmatched. There are 14 residues in the CDR3. The germline V gene has CDR1 LGHNA and CDR2 YSLEER. The CDR3 here is CASSLGTGTDTQYF. The CDR3 bases are TGCGCCAGCTCCCTCGGGACAGGCACAGATACGCAGTATTTT.